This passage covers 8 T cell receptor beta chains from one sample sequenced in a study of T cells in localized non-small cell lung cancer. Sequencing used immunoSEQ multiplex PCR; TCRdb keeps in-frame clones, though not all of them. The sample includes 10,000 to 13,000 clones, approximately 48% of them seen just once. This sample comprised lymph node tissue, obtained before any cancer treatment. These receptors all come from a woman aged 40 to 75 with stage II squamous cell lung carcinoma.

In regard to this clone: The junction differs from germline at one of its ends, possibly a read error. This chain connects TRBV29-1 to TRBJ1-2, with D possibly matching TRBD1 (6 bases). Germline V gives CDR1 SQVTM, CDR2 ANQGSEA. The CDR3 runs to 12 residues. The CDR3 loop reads CSVVDSIYGYTF. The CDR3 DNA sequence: TGCAGCGTTGTGGACAGCATCTATGGCTATACCTTC.

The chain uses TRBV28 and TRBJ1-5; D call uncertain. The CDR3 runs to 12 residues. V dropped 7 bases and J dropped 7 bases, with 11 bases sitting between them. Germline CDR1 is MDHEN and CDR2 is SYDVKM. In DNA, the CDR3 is TGTGCCAGCACCCTTGGGGTACAGCCCCAGCATTTT. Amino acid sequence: CASTLGVQPQHF.

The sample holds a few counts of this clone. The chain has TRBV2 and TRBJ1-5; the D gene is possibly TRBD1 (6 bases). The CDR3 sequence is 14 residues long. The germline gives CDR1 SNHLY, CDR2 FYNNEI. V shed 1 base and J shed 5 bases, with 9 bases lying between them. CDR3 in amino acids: CASSEDRVDQPQHF. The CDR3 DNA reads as TGTGCCAGCAGTGAAGACAGGGTTGATCAGCCCCAGCATTTT.

The CDR3 DNA reads as TGTGCCTGGAGTGTGGCCGGAAACACCATATATTTT. It is translated as CAWSVAGNTIYF. The chain uses TRBV30 and TRBJ1-3, with D hard to call. Germline CDR1 GTSNPN, CDR2 SVGIG (reference sequence). Between the trimmed V and J ends, which lost 0 bases and 4 bases, there was a span of 4 bases. The CDR3 sequence is 12 residues long.

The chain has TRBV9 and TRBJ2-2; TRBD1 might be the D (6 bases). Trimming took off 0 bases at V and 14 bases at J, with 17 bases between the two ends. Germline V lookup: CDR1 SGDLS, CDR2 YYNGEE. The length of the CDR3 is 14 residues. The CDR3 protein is CASSVGIDRSQLFF. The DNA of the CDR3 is TGTGCCAGCAGCGTAGGGATCGACAGGTCCCAACTGTTTTTT.

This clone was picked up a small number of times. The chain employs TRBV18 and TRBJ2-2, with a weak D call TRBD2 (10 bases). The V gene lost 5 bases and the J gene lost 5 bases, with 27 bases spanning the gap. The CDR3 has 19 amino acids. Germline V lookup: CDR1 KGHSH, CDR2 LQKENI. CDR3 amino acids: CASSSDRGLAGVQTGELFF. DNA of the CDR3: TGTGCCAGCTCATCGGACAGGGGCCTAGCGGGAGTACAGACCGGGGAGCTGTTTTTT. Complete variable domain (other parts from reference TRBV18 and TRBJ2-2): NAGVMQNPRHLVRRRGQEARLRCSPMKGHSHVYWYRQLPEEGLKFMVYLQKENIIDESGMPKERFSAEFPKEGPSILRIQQVVRGDSAAYFCASSSDRGLAGVQTGELFFGEGSRLTVL.

DNA for the CDR3: TGCGCCAGCAGTGTGTATAGCGGGGGGGCCGAGCAGTTCTTC. Encoded protein: CASSVYSGGAEQFF. J is TRBJ2-1 and V is TRBV10-2; 11 bases fit TRBD2. The junction had 6 bases not matched to a gene; V was cut back by 4 bases and J by 10 bases. Germline values: CDR1 WSHSY, CDR2 SAAADI. The CDR3 runs to 14 residues.

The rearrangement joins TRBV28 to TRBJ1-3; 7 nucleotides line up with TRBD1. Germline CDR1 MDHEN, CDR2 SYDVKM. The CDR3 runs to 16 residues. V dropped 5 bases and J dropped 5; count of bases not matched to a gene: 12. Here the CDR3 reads CASSPPKGGRRNTIYF. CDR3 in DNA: TGTGCCAGCAGTCCCCCTAAAGGGGGCAGGAGAAACACCATATATTTT.